This TCR beta chain was captured by sequencing in a study of control samples from healthy donors and cancer patients. Data came from immunoSEQ multiplex PCR; TCRdb stores just in-frame clones and leaves some out. The sample consists of about 130,000 clones, 80% to 95% of them appearing once. The sample comprised blood. This sequence was found in a man younger than 35 in good health.

CDR3 nucleotide sequence: TGCGCCAGCAGCCAGGCCGGGACAGGGCTCACAGATACGCAGTATTTT. Amino acids: CASSQAGTGLTDTQYF. This chain uses TRBV4-3 with TRBJ2-3; 9 bases are shared with TRBD1. CDR3 length: 16 amino acids. V lost 3 bases and J lost 2; bases outside the gene matches: 6. Germline values: CDR1 LGHNA, CDR2 YSLEER.